The present T cell receptor (beta chain) was sequenced within a study of T cells after yellow fever vaccination. The study's findings and limits: Boosting was followed by the reappearance of most primary-vaccination clones (about 96% CD4, about 89% CD8).

MiXCR, applied by TCRdb to the 5' RACE reads, yields one record per CDR3 protein. The sample includes about 230,000 distinct CDR3 sequences, around 6.7% of them seen just once. As regards this clonotype: Its antigen is not known.

Germline CDR1 reads SGHRS; CDR2 reads YFSETQ. The CDR3 contains 14 residues. V was cut by 0 bases and J by 6 bases, with 12 bases left in between. This receptor was obtained from a man between 25 and 39 years old who received the YFV17D yellow fever vaccine. This chain joins TRBV5-1 and TRBJ1-1, with D possibly matching TRBD1 (5 bases). The input for sequencing was CD4+ T cells sorted from PBMCs, taken on the day of the yellow fever booster vaccination. CDR3 DNA: TGCGCCAGCAGCTTGGAAGGACATCTGGCTGAAGCTTTCTTT. It is translated as CASSLEGHLAEAFF.